The source of this T cell receptor (beta chain) is a study of T cells after posttransplantation cyclophosphamide (dated by TCRdb to about 2016). About the investigation overall: Using TRB sequencing, the study followed how the T cell repertoire rebuilt after myeloablative bone marrow transplantation with posttransplantation cyclophosphamide given as GVHD prophylaxis. Samples from about 33 PTCy-treated patients and approximately 15 related bone marrow donors of those patients were subjected to antigen receptor sequencing. TRB sequencing was performed on blood from all 34 PTCy patients with 1-year posttransplant specimens. Up to roughly 3 additional blood samples from 2 to 5.2 years after transplant were also TRB-sequenced in 3 patients, as was pretransplant blood from a handful of patients. Because TRA and TRB clonality correlated tightly in 8 to 10 samples, the subsequent TCR analyses were limited to TRB only. Public TRB sequences were queried against a database of over 3,500 sequences associated with responses to pathogens, tumor antigens, self-antigens and alloantigens.

The paper's findings and limits, for the study overall: Donor-recipient similarity was low at 1-2 months but increased during the first year, and donor CD8+ memory clones often dominated later blood repertoires. The TRB repertoires of T cells infiltrating skin or GI tract showed only limited overlap with the TRB repertoires of T cells in blood. Across over 40 patients, TRB clonality was highly associated with recipient CMV seropositivity and CMV reactivation, and diversity in PTCy patients was similar to diversity in CNI/methotrexate controls.

This clone was detected ten times or more. Its antigen is not yet known. The record has no base qualities; no much larger clone is one base away. On the day of marrow donation, related bone marrow donors gave peripheral blood samples. Mononuclear cells from peripheral blood and bone marrow were separated by Ficoll-Hypaque density centrifugation and then cryopreserved. The CDR3 covers 14 residues, taking in both the cysteine and the phenylalanine. Left in the record is the CDR3 DNA by itself, 42 bases read in frame from the first base. Taken from the germline V gene (reference sequence), the CDR1 and CDR2 loops are SGHNT and YYREEE. V and J lose 0 bases and 1 base, and a span of 7 bases separates them. Genomic DNA was the input for TRB sequencing, which was run either with the immunoSEQ assay at survey resolution or with the hsTCRB kit. In the original analysis: Initial read processing used immunoSEQ software, and repertoire analyses used the LymphoSeq R package. Clonality was computed as 1 minus normalized Shannon entropy; Gini coefficient was also calculated for each TRB dataset. Phenotypes of unsorted samples were inferred by mapping TRB sequences from sorted subsets of the recipient or donor onto the same recipient's unsorted samples. TCRdb retrieved this table from immuneACCESS and kept in-frame rearrangements only. Not all clones are present; in checked studies, unresolved V genes account for under half, and no reason is known for the remainder. V and J calls and clone size follow that table, whereas D and trimming were derived from the DNA. This sample was tabulated with around 35,000 clones, among which there are no singletons. Roughly 1.2% of the sample rests with the top ten.

This sequence was found in a girl between 5 and 17 years old in good health, CMV-negative, and a related stem cell transplant donor. Input material: PBMCs. Recombination joined TRBV5-4 with TRBJ1-1; no D segment can be confidently identified. The DNA sequence follows: TGTGCCAGCAGCTTGGATGTCGGGAACACTGAAGCTTTCTTT. It is translated as CASSLDVGNTEAFF.